This TCR beta chain was identified during a study of T-cell memory formation after mild COVID-19. V gave up 0 bases and J gave up 6 bases; unmatched junction bases: 7. Germline CDR1 and CDR2: MNHEY and SVGAGI. The CDR3 length is 16 residues. Via MiXCR, TCRdb re-called the 5' RACE reads, giving one row per CDR3 protein. The sample carries roughly 550,000 distinct CDR3 sequences, approximately 20% recorded once. The source material was PBMCs or a T cell subset sorted from them (not recorded which). The V and J genes are TRBV6-5 and TRBJ2-1; 8 bases line up with TRBD2. This TCR derives from an adult woman who had mild COVID-19 (a few samples of this study predate the infection). Cell type and time point are not known. CDR3 protein: CASSYSSGGLGNEQFF. Written as DNA, the CDR3 is TGTGCCAGCAGTTACTCGTCGGGGGGGTTAGGCAATGAGCAGTTCTTC.